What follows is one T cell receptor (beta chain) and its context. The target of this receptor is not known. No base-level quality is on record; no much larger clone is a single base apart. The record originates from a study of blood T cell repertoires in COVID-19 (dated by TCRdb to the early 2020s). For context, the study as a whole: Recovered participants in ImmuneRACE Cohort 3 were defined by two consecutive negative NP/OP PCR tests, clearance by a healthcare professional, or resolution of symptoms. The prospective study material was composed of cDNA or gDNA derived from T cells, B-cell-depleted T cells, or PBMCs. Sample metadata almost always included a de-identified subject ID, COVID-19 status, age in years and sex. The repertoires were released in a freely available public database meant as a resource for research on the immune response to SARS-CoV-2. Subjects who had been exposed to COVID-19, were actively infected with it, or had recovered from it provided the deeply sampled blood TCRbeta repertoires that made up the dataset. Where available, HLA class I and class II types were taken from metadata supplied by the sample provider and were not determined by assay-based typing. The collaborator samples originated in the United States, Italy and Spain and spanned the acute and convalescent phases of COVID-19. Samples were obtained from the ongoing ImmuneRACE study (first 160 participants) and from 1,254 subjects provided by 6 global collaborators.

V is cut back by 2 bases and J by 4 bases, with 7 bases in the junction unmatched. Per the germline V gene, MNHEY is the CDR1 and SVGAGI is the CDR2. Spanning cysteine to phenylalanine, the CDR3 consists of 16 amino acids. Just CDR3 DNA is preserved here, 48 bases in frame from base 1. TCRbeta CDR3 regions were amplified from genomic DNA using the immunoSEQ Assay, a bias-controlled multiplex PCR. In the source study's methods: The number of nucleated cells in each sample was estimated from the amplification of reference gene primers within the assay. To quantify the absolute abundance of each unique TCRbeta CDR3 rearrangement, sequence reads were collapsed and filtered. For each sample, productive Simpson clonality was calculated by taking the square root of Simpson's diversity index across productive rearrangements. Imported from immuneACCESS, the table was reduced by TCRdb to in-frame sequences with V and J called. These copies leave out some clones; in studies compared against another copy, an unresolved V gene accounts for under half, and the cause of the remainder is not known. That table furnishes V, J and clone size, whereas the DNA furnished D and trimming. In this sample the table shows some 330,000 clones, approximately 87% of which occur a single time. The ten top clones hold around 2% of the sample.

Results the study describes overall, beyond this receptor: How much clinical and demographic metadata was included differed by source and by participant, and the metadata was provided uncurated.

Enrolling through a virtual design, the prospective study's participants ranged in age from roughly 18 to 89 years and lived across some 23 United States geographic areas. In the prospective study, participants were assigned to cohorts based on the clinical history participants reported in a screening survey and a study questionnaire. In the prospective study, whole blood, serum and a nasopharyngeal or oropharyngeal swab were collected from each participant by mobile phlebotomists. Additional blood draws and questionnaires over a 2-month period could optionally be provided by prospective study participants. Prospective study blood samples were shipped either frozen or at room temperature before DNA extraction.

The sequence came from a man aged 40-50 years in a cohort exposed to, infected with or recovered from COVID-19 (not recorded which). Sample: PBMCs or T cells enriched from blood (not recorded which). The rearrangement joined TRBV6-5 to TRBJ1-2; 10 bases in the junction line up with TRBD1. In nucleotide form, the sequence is TGTGCCAGCAGTTACCCTCAGACAGGGGGCAGCTATGGCTACACCTTC. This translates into CASSYPQTGGSYGYTF.